This T cell receptor beta chain came from a study of OX40 agonist ivuxolimab in advanced cancers. Study-level background: Ivuxolimab, which targeted the costimulatory receptor OX40 (CD134), was an agonistic, fully human IgG2 monoclonal antibody. Intravenous ivuxolimab was administered to patients every 2 weeks at six dose levels: 0.01, 0.1, 0.3, 1.5, 3 and 10 mg/kg. Of the approximately 50 patients in dose escalation, about 20 had hepatocellular carcinoma, approximately 15 had melanoma, 9 had renal cell carcinoma and 9 had head and neck cancer. In the dose-escalation cohort, 70% to 90% of patients were male, and the mean age was around 65 years with a range of roughly 20 to 79. Prior anti-PD-1, anti-PD-L1 or anti-CTLA-4 therapy was permitted, and about two fifths of dose-escalation patients had received checkpoint inhibitors. Partial responses occurred in three dose-escalation patients: two with cutaneous melanoma and one with hepatocellular carcinoma. The point of sequencing TCRbeta in the periphery was to test whether ivuxolimab changed TCR sequence diversity and drove clonal T-cell expansion. The paper covers the monotherapy dose-escalation part of the phase I ivuxolimab trial, which included N ≈ 57 patients.

According to the germline V gene (reference sequence), CDR1 reads SEHNR and CDR2 reads FQNEAQ. Unmatched junction bases come to 8, with V trimmed by 5 bases and J by 7 bases. Reading from cysteine to phenylalanine, the CDR3 counts 13 amino acids. The CDR3 DNA has 39 bases and is translated from base 1. Patients with a history of autoimmune disease or receiving systemic immunosuppression were excluded from the trial. In every dose cohort, peripheral blood was drawn for TCR sequencing at baseline, cycle 4 day 1, and cycle 7 day 1. The samples were drawn from a first-in-human, open-label, multicenter phase I dose-escalation trial of ivuxolimab. Adults with locally advanced or metastatic melanoma, renal cell carcinoma, hepatocellular carcinoma or head and neck squamous cell carcinoma were enrolled in the trial. Before TCR sequencing, CD4+ T cells and CD8+ T cells from peripheral blood were sorted into separate populations.

The sample holds a few counts of this clone. Its antigen specificity is not known. Base qualities are not recorded, but no much larger clone differs from it by a single base. Results and caveats for the whole study, not just this receptor: At doses of 0.1 to 3.0 mg/kg, clonal expansion of both CD4+ and CD8+ T cells in blood was seen between baseline and week 6. After ivuxolimab, more expanded clones were found on average in CD8+ T cells than in CD4+ T cells. In partial responders in the 0.1-3.0 mg/kg groups, normalized peripheral clonal expansion was found to be among the lowest, especially among CD8+ T cells. Low levels of normalized T-cell clonal expansion were also seen in some nonresponding patients. The antigen specificity of the clonally expanded peripheral T cells was not determined.

Genomic DNA was extracted from sorted cells for sequencing of the TCRbeta CDR3 region. TCRbeta CDR3 regions were sequenced using the immunoSEQ Assay. TCRdb re-hosts the immuneACCESS table, in-frame sequences only. Its copies lack some clones; in the studies checked, an unresolved V gene accounts for under half of them, and the cause for the rest is not known. Counted in this sample were tens of thousands of clones; almost 85% of them appeared once. 1.2% of the sample is in the top ten clones. This receptor was taken from an adult with an advanced solid tumor such as melanoma, head and neck, liver or kidney cancer. Recombination connected TRBV7-9 to TRBJ2-7, with 7 bases aligning to TRBD1. The specimen was CD4+ or CD8+ T cells sorted from blood, collected in a trial of the OX40 agonist ivuxolimab. The sequenced DNA: TGTGCCAGCAGCCTAGGGACAGTAGGGGAGCAGTACTTC. It codes for CASSLGTVGEQYF.